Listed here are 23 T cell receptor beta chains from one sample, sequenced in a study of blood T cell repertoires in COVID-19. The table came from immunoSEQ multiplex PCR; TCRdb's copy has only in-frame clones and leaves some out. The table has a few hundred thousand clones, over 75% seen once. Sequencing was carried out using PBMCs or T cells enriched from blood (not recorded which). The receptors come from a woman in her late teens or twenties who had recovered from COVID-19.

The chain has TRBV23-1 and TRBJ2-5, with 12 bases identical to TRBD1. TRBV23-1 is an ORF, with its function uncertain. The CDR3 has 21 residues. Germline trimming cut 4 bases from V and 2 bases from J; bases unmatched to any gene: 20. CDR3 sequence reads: CASSLTACIWDRGHRQETQYF. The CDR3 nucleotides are TGCGCCAGCAGTCTCACCGCCTGCATCTGGGACAGGGGGCATCGGCAAGAGACCCAGTACTTC.

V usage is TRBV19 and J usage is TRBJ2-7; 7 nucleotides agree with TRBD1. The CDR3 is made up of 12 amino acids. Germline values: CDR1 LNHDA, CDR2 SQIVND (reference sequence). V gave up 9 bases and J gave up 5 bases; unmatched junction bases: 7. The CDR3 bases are TGTGCCAGGAACAGGGGTGGCAACGAGCAGTACTTC. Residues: CARNRGGNEQYF.

Here the CDR3 reads CASSFRQGRGDTEAFF. The CDR3 nucleotides read TGTGCCAGCAGCTTCAGACAGGGCAGGGGGGACACTGAAGCTTTCTTT. The chain has TRBV5-6 and TRBJ1-1; the match to TRBD1 covers 7 bases. Germline V gives CDR1 SGHDT, CDR2 YYEEEE. V lost 2 bases to trimming and J lost 3 bases; unmatched junction nucleotides: 10. CDR3 length equals 16 residues.

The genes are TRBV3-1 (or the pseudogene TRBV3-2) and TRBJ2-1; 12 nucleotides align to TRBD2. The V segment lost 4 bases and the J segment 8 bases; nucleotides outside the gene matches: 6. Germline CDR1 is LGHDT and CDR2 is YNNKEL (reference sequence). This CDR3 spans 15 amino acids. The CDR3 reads CASSLLAGGLHEQFF. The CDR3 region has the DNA TGTGCCAGCAGCCTCCTAGCGGGGGGGCTCCATGAGCAGTTCTTC.

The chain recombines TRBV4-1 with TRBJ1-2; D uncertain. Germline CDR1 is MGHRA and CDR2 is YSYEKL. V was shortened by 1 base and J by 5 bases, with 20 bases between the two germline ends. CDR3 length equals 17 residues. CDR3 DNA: TGCGCCAGCAGCCAAGCCGTGGGAGAGGGCTGGGGATATGGCTACACCTTC. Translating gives CASSQAVGEGWGYGYTF.

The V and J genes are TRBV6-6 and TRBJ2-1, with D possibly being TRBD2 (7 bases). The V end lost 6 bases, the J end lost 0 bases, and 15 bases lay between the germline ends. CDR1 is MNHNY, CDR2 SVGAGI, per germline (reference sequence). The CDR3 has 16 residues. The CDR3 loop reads CASRSEGGGSYNEQFF. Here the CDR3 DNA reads TGTGCCAGCAGGAGCGAGGGGGGGGGCTCCTACAATGAGCAGTTCTTC.

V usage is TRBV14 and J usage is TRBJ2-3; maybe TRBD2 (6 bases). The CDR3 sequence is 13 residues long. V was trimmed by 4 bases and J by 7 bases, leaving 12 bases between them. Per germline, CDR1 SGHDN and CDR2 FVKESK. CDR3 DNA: TGTGCCAGCAGCCCAAACCGGGGGTATACGCAGTATTTT. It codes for CASSPNRGYTQYF.

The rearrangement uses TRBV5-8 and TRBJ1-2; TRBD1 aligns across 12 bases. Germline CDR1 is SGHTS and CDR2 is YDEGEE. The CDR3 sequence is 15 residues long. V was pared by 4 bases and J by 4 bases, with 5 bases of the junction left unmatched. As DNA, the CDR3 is TGTGCCAGCAGCCGGGGACAGGGGGCGTCCTATGGCTACACCTTC. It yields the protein CASSRGQGASYGYTF.

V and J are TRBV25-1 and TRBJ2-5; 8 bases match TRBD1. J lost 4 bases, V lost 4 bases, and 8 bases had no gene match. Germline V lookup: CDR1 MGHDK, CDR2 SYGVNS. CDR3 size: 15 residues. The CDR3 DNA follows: TGTGCCAGCAGTGCAACGGACAGGGTGGGAGAGACCCAGTACTTC. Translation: CASSATDRVGETQYF.

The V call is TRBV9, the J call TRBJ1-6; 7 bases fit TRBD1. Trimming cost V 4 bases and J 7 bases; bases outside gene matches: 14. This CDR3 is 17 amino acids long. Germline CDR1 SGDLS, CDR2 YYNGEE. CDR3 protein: CASSPDRVGRRNSPLHF. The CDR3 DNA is TGTGCCAGCAGCCCCGACAGGGTCGGTAGGAGGAATTCACCCCTCCACTTT.

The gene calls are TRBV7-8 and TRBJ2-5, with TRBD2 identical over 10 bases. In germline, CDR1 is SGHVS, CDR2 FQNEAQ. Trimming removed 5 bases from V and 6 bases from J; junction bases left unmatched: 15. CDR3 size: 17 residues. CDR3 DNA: TGTGCCAGCAGCGAAACGCATTGGAGGACTAGCGGACAGACCCAGTACTTC. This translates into CASSETHWRTSGQTQYF.

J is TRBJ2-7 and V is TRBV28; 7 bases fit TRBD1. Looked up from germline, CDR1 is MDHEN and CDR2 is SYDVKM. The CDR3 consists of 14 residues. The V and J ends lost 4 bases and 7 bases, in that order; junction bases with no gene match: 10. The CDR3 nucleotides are TGTGCCAGCAGTTCGACAGGGTTCTCGAGTGAGCAGTACTTC. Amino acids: CASSSTGFSSEQYF. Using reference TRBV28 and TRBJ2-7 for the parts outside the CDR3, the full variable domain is DVKVTQSSRYLVKRTGEKVFLECVQDMDHENMFWYRQDPGLGLRLIYFSYDVKMKEKGDIPEGYSVSREKKERFSLILESASTNQTSMYLCASSSTGFSSEQYFGPGTRLTVT.

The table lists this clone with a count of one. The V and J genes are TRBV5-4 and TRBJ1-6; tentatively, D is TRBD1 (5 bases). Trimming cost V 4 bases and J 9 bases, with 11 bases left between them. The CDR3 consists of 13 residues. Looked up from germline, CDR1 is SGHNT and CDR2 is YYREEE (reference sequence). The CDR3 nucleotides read TGTGCCAGCAGCGAGGGACTAGTTTCACCCCTCCACTTT. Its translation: CASSEGLVSPLHF.

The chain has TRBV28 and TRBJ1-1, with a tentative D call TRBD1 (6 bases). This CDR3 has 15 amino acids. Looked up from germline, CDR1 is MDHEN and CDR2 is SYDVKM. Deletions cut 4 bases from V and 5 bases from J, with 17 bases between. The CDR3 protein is CASSSLQGFRTEAFF. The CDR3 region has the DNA TGTGCCAGCAGTTCATTACAGGGTTTTCGGACTGAAGCTTTCTTT.

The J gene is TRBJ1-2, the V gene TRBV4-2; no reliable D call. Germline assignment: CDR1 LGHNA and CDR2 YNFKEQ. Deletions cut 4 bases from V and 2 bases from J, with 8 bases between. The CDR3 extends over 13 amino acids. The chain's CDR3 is CASSLTVNYGYTF. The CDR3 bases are TGTGCCAGCAGCCTTACAGTAAACTATGGCTACACCTTC.

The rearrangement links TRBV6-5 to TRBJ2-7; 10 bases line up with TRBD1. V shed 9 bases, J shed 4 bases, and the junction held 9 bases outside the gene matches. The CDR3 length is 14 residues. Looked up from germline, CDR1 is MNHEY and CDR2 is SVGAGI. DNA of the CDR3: TGTGCCAGTCGTCCCGGGACAGGGGCTTACGAGCAGTACTTC. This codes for CASRPGTGAYEQYF.

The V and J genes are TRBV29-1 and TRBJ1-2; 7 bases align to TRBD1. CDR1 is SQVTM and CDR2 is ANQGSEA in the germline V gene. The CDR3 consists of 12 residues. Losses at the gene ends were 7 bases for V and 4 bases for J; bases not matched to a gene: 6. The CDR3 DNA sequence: TGCAGCGCTACAGGGGTCGGCTATGGCTACACCTTC. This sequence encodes CSATGVGYGYTF.

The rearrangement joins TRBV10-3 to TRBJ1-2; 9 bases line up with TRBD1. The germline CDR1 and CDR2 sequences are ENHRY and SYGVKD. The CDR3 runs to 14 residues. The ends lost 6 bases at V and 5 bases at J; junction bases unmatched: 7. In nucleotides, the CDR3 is TGTGCCATCAGCACTACCGGGACAGGGTATGGCTACACCTTC. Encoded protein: CAISTTGTGYGYTF.

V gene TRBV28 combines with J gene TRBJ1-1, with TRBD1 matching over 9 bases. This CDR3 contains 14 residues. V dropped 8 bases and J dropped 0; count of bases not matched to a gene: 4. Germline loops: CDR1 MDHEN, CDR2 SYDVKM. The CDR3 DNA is TGTGCCAGCTTTACAGGGGGCGTGAACACTGAAGCTTTCTTT. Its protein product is CASFTGGVNTEAFF.

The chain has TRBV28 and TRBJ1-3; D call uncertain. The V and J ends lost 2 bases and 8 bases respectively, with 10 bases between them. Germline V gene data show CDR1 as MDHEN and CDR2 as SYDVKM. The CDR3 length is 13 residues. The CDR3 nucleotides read TGTGCCAGCAGTTTAACCGGGTTCGACACCATATATTTT. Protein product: CASSLTGFDTIYF.

The CDR3 reads CASSLSPRGSPLHF. The CDR3 bases are TGTGCCAGCAGTTTATCTCCCAGGGGGTCACCCCTCCACTTT. V and J are TRBV27 and TRBJ1-6, with 7 bases matching TRBD1. Germline lookup yields CDR1 MNHEY and CDR2 SMNVEV (reference sequence). J gave up 10 bases and V 0 bases, and 3 bases lay outside the gene matches. There are 14 residues in the CDR3.

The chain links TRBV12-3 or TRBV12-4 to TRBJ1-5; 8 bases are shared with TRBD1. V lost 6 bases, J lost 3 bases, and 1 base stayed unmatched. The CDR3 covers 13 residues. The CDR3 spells CASRTGANQPQHF. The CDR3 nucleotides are TGTGCCAGCAGGACAGGGGCCAATCAGCCCCAGCATTTT.

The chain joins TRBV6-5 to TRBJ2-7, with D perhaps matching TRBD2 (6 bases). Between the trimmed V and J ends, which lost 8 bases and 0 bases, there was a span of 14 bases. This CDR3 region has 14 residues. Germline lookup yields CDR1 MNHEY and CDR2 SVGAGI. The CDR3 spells CASGGTGNSYEQYF. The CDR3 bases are TGTGCCAGCGGGGGGACGGGGAACTCCTACGAGCAGTACTTC.